This paragraph reports one T cell receptor (beta chain). CDR3 size: 15 residues. The germline V and J ends were trimmed by 2 bases and 7 bases, with 12 bases remaining between them. The V gene's germline CDR1 is SNHLY and CDR2 FYNNEI. This sample was taken from a study of control samples from healthy donors and cancer patients. Generated by immunoSEQ multiplex PCR, the TCRdb table keeps only in-frame clones and is missing some. The repertoire holds 110,000 to 150,000 clones, roughly 89% seen once, with 7.1% in the top ten. This receptor was identified in a man between 18 and 35 years old in good health. The chain has TRBV2 and TRBJ1-6; D is undetermined. The source material was blood. CDR3: CASSEPGRPNSPLHF. The CDR3 DNA reads TGTGCCAGCAGTGAACCTGGACGCCCGAATTCACCCCTCCACTTT.